Shown below are 28 T cell receptor beta chains from a single sample sequenced in a study of post-analysis software for immune sequencing data (dated by TCRdb to between 2015 and 2017). Points the paper makes about the study in general: Significantly higher frequencies in patients than in controls were found for about 5 TRBV segments, including TRBV5-6, TRBV5-1 and TRBV20-1.

Receptor libraries were prepared by PCR. Instrument on record: Illumina HiSeq 2500. To reduce PCR and sequencing biases, unique molecular identifiers were built into the TCR beta cDNA libraries. Through fastp at Q25 and MiXCR, TCRdb rebuilt clones from the public reads, retaining in-frame beta chains. Entries that share a CDR3 protein sequence are merged under the most common genes and DNA. Counted in this sample were a few hundred thousand distinct CDR3 sequences; around 34% of them appeared once. Of the sample, around 5.2% falls within the top ten clones. Their recognized antigens are unknown. The sequenced sample was blood. The receptor source for this set is a girl aged 5-17 years with multiple sclerosis.

Comment on this clonotype: Since a much larger clone is just one base distant, this may be a read error. CDR3 region: CVSSRQLGGGETQYF. In nucleotides, the CDR3 is TGCGTCAGCAGCCGACAATTGGGGGGTGGAGAGACCCAGTACTTC. This rearrangement joins TRBV4-1 to TRBJ2-4; D perhaps matches TRBD2 (6 bases). The last part of the DNA fits TRBJ2-5 better; the J call may be wrong. Germline V gene sequence: CDR1 MGHRA, CDR2 YSYEKL. This CDR3 has 15 amino acids.

As concerns this clonotype: A much larger clone lies one base from this, so it may be a read error. CDR3 in DNA: TGCAGTGCTAGAAATGTAAGGGCTTCGCGGGGATACTACAATGAGCAGTACTTC. Translated: CSARNVRASRGYYNEQYF. J is TRBJ2-5 and V is TRBV20-1, with D possibly TRBD2 on 6 matching bases. The CDR3 runs to 18 residues. CDR1 DFQATT and CDR2 SNEGSKA come from the germline V gene (reference sequence). Deletions cut 2 bases from V and 11 bases from J, with 33 bases between.

This clonotype showed up many times. This chain joins TRBV12-3 or TRBV12-4 and TRBJ1-5; 9 nucleotides match TRBD1. This CDR3 region has 14 residues. V gave up 3 bases and J gave up 9 bases; unmatched junction bases: 6. The CDR3: CASSFETGGRPQHF. The CDR3 nucleotides read TGTGCCAGCAGTTTTGAGACAGGGGGAAGGCCCCAGCATTTT.

There are many counts of this clonotype. This sequence joins TRBV15 and TRBJ2-1, with TRBD1 identical over 9 bases. In germline, CDR1 is LNHNV, CDR2 YYDKDF (reference sequence). The CDR3 consists of 21 residues. Trimming took 0 bases from V and 6 from J; bases not matched to a gene: 21. The CDR3 nucleotides read TGTGCCACCAGCAGAGACATGACCGGGACAGGGTCCCCCGAGTCGCGCAATGAGCAGTTCTTC. Translated, it gives CATSRDMTGTGSPESRNEQFF.

This clonotype was counted ten times or more. The CDR3 is CASSLAETGGTDTQYF. Here the CDR3 DNA reads TGTGCCAGCAGCTTGGCTGAGACAGGGGGAACAGATACGCAGTATTTT. V gene TRBV5-5 combines with J gene TRBJ2-3; 9 nucleotides agree with TRBD1. This CDR3 contains 16 residues. Germline assignment: CDR1 SGHKS and CDR2 YYEKEE (reference sequence). The ends lost 0 bases at V and 3 bases at J; junction bases unmatched: 5. Full variable domain (outside the CDR3, taken from reference TRBV5-5 and TRBJ2-3): DAGVTQSPTHLIKTRGQQVTLRCSPISGHKSVSWYQQVLGQGPQFIFQYYEKEERGRGNFPDRFSARQFPNYSSELNVNALLLGDSALYLCASSLAETGGTDTQYFGPGTRLTVL.

The J gene is TRBJ2-3, the V gene TRBV6-2 or TRBV6-3, with D possibly matching TRBD1 (6 bases). There are 14 residues in the CDR3. V gave up 5 bases and J gave up 5 bases, with 14 bases separating them. Germline V gene sequence: CDR1 MNHEY, CDR2 SVGEGT. Written as DNA, the CDR3 is TGTGCCAGCAGTAGGGGGTTTTCCGGAGATACGCAGTATTTT. It encodes CASSRGFSGDTQYF.

The chain combines TRBV7-9 with TRBJ2-3, with 9 positions matching TRBD2. V lost 5 bases to trimming and J lost 2 bases; unmatched junction nucleotides: 5. Germline-derived CDR1 and CDR2 are SEHNR and FQNEAQ (reference sequence). The CDR3 runs to 15 residues. Here the CDR3 reads CASSALAGDTDTQYF. The CDR3, as DNA: TGTGCCAGCAGCGCGTTAGCGGGAGACACAGATACGCAGTATTTT.

The chain uses TRBV7-8 and TRBJ2-2, with TRBD1 identical over 10 bases. The CDR3 loop spans 15 amino acids. CDR1 and CDR2 from the germline V gene are SGHVS and FQNEAQ. Losses at the gene ends were 5 bases for V and 6 bases for J; bases not matched to a gene: 6. The CDR3 DNA is TGTGCCAGCAGCCCTCATGGACAGGGGGCCGGGGAGCTGTTTTTT. Encoded protein: CASSPHGQGAGELFF. The full variable domain, with the rest looked up from reference TRBV7-8 and TRBJ2-2, is GAGVSQSPRYKVAKRGQDVALRCDPISGHVSLFWYQQALGQGPEFLTYFQNEAQLDKSGLPSDRFFAERPEGSVSTLKIQRTQQEDSAVYLCASSPHGQGAGELFFGEGSRLTVL.

As regards this clonotype: A much larger clone differs by one base, so this may be a read error. The chain uses TRBV25-1 and TRBJ2-7, with TRBD1 matching over 8 bases. Germline values: CDR1 MGHDK, CDR2 SYGVNS. The CDR3 has 17 amino acids. J lost 10 bases, V lost 3 bases, and 20 bases had no gene match. CDR3 bases: TGTGCCAGCAGTGATTTATACGATGACAGGGGCCAAGAGGCCCAGTACTTC. This translates into CASSDLYDDRGQEAQYF.

The chain employs TRBV2 and TRBJ2-7, with TRBD2 as a possible D gene (5 bases). The CDR3 extends over 13 amino acids. Trimming shortened V by 7 bases and J by 6 bases, and 16 bases separated the two germline ends. Germline V CDR1 and CDR2: SNHLY, FYNNEI. For the CDR3, the DNA is TGTGCCAGCACAGCGAGGGCAGCACGCGAGCAGTACTTC. Translation: CASTARAAREQYF.

The chain has TRBV20-1 and TRBJ1-1; no clear D gene. Trimming pared 2 bases from V and 0 bases from J, leaving 10 bases between. Germline CDR1 and CDR2: DFQATT and SNEGSKA (reference sequence). The CDR3 length is 14 residues. This chain's CDR3 is CSARRGDLNTEAFF. The CDR3 DNA reads TGCAGTGCTAGACGAGGAGACTTGAACACTGAAGCTTTCTTT.

In its sample, this clonotype was seen a few times. The V gene is TRBV5-6, the J gene TRBJ2-7; D is possibly TRBD1 or TRBD2 (6 bases each). The ends were cut back, 0 bases at V and 6 bases at J, with 13 bases in the middle. The CDR3 covers 14 residues. Germline V CDR1 and CDR2: SGHDT, YYEEEE. This CDR3 is CASSLARLGGEQYF. CDR3 DNA: TGTGCCAGCAGCTTGGCCCGACTAGGGGGCGAGCAGTACTTC.

This clonotype was counted ten times or more. The chain recombines TRBV20-1 with TRBJ2-3; D is undetermined. CDR1 is DFQATT and CDR2 is SNEGSKA in the germline V gene (reference sequence). Trimming stripped 5 bases from V and 2 bases from J, with 11 bases between. CDR3 length: 13 residues. CDR3 region: CSASSANTDTQYF. CDR3 coding DNA: TGCAGTGCTTCAAGCGCGAACACAGATACGCAGTATTTT.

This chain connects TRBV12-3 or TRBV12-4 to TRBJ2-3, with D perhaps being TRBD1 or TRBD2 (5 bases each). The V and J ends lost 7 bases and 0 bases respectively, with 11 bases between them. The CDR3 has 14 amino acids. CDR3 DNA sequence: TGTGCCAGCAATTACGGGGCTAGCACAGATACGCAGTATTTT. It translates to CASNYGASTDTQYF.

The J gene is TRBJ2-7, the V gene TRBV27; the match to TRBD1 covers 7 bases. CDR3 length equals 14 residues. The J segment lost 0 bases and the V segment lost 6 bases, leaving 5 bases of the junction unmatched. From germline, CDR1 is MNHEY and CDR2 SMNVEV (reference sequence). The CDR3 loop reads CASRPWDSSYEQYF. In DNA form, the CDR3 reads TGTGCCAGCAGGCCGTGGGACAGCTCCTACGAGCAGTACTTC.

The V call is TRBV5-5, the J call TRBJ1-1; D remains ambiguous. There are 13 residues in the CDR3. The germline V gene has CDR1 SGHKS and CDR2 YYEKEE (reference sequence). V dropped 4 bases and J dropped 4 bases, with 11 bases sitting between them. DNA for the CDR3: TGTGCCAGCAGCAATGACATGAGCACTGAAGCTTTCTTT. It translates to CASSNDMSTEAFF.

This clonotype was recorded many times. The chain is built from TRBV5-1 and TRBJ1-6; D is unresolved. Trimming left V 2 bases short and J 12 bases short, with 18 bases between. The CDR3 has 15 residues. CDR1 SGHRS and CDR2 YFSETQ come from the germline V gene. The CDR3 loop reads CASSLASERHRPLHF. Written as DNA, the CDR3 is TGCGCCAGCAGCTTAGCTTCGGAACGGCATCGACCCCTCCACTTT.

A remark on this clonotype: This clone may be a read error of a much larger clone one base away. The V gene is TRBV5-1, the J gene TRBJ2-5, with 8 positions matching TRBD2. V lost 2 bases to trimming and J lost 5 bases; unmatched junction nucleotides: 11. Looked up from germline, CDR1 is SGHRS and CDR2 is YFSETQ. The CDR3 sequence is 16 residues long. As DNA, the CDR3 is TGCGCCAGCAGCTTTAACACGGGAGGGTTGCGGGAGACCCAGTACTTC. Protein sequence: CASSFNTGGLRETQYF.

About this clonotype: A much larger clone lies one base from this, so it may be a read error. The chain combines TRBV29-1 with TRBJ2-1; 9 bases are a match to TRBD2. TRBJ2-7 matches the DNA end more closely, so the J call is doubtful. CDR3 length: 14 residues. In germline, CDR1 is SQVTM, CDR2 ANQGSEA. The CDR3 protein is CSFPGLASGNEQYF. In nucleotides, the CDR3 is TGCAGCTTTCCGGGACTAGCTTCTGGCAATGAGCAGTACTTC.

The V gene is TRBV7-2, the J gene TRBJ2-4; possible D gene TRBD2, 6 bases. The J call may be wrong; the DNA end is better matched by TRBJ2-7. Germline V gives CDR1 SGHTA, CDR2 FQGNSA. This CDR3 spans 14 amino acids. CDR3 amino acids: CASSIQGGVYEQYF. DNA of the CDR3: TGTGCCAGCAGCATCCAGGGCGGGGTCTACGAGCAGTACTTC.

The chain is built from TRBV5-1 and TRBJ2-1; TRBD1 aligns across 7 bases. The length of the CDR3 is 14 residues. Per the germline V gene, CDR1 is SGHRS and CDR2 is YFSETQ. After removal of 5 bases from V and 5 bases from J, the junction contained 7 bases not matched to a gene. CDR3 in amino acids: CASSSGQVHNEQFF. The CDR3 coding sequence is TGCGCCAGCAGTTCCGGACAGGTACACAATGAGCAGTTCTTC.

There are a few counts of this clonotype. A much larger clone differs by one base, so this may be a read error. The rearrangement uses TRBV4-2 and TRBJ2-1; D ambiguous. V lost 0 bases to trimming and J lost 8 bases, with 11 bases between them. CDR3 length: 14 residues. Germline CDR1 is LGHNA and CDR2 is YNFKEQ. The CDR3 spells CASSQDQIGDEQFF. Here the CDR3 DNA reads TGTGCCAGCAGCCAAGATCAAATAGGAGATGAGCAGTTCTTC.

V usage is TRBV10-2 and J usage is TRBJ2-7; D may correspond to TRBD1 or TRBD2 (7 bases each). The length of the CDR3 is 17 residues. CDR1 is WSHSY and CDR2 is SAAADI in the germline V gene. V dropped 4 bases and J dropped 7 bases, with 26 bases sitting between them. As DNA, the CDR3 is TGCGCCAGCAGTGGTCCCTCCAGGGGGGGTCGTTTCGATGAGCAGTACTTC. This codes for CASSGPSRGGRFDEQYF.

This clonotype was detected ten times or more. The rearrangement uses TRBV20-1 and TRBJ2-1; 7 bases are a match to TRBD2. The CDR3 is made up of 16 amino acids. CDR1 DFQATT and CDR2 SNEGSKA come from the germline V gene (reference sequence). V trimming: 0 bases; J trimming: 0 bases; junction bases outside the gene matches: 5. The CDR3 region is CSAREGLAASYNEQFF. For the CDR3, the DNA is TGCAGTGCTAGAGAGGGGCTAGCGGCCTCCTACAATGAGCAGTTCTTC.

This clonotype was seen many times. This chain joins TRBV5-1 and TRBJ1-6; TRBD1 matches 9 bases. Trimming cost V 4 bases and J 5 bases; bases outside gene matches: 7. This CDR3 region has 16 residues. The germline gives CDR1 SGHRS, CDR2 YFSETQ. CDR3: CASSITGTGNNSPLHF. CDR3 DNA: TGCGCCAGCAGCATTACCGGGACAGGGAATAATTCACCCCTCCACTTT.

The chain combines TRBV6-6 with TRBJ2-7; TRBD1 is a possible D gene (5 bases). The CDR3 totals 14 residues. Trimming cost V 2 bases and J 3 bases, with 11 bases left between them. The V gene's germline CDR1 is MNHNY and CDR2 SVGAGI (reference sequence). CDR3 sequence (DNA): TGTGCCAGCAGTTACAGGGGTTGGGGCTACGAGCAGTACTTC. Protein product: CASSYRGWGYEQYF.

The chain recombines TRBV6-5 with TRBJ1-2, with D hard to call. V was pared by 0 bases and J by 5 bases, with 7 bases between. This CDR3 is built from 13 residues. Germline V lookup: CDR1 MNHEY, CDR2 SVGAGI. Here the CDR3 reads CASSYSNSYGYTF. In DNA, the CDR3 is TGTGCCAGCAGTTACTCGAATAGTTATGGCTACACCTTC.

This clonotype was recorded once. A much larger clone lies a single base off, so this may be a read error. The chain joins TRBV7-2 to TRBJ2-1; 15 bases are shared with TRBD2. CDR1 and CDR2 from the germline V gene are SGHTA and FQGNSA. The CDR3 spans 15 residues. J was trimmed by 9 bases and V by 7 bases; bases with no gene match: 7. The CDR3, as DNA: TGTGCCAGCAACTCGGGACTAGCGGGGGGTCGTGAGCAGTTCTTC. It specifies CASNSGLAGGREQFF.